These T cell receptor beta chains were read from a single sample in a study of human T cells and chemical hapten exposure. TCRdb independently ran MiXCR on the RACE reads; one entry per CDR3 protein. This sample has roughly 380,000 distinct CDR3 sequences, with approximately 5.1% found just once. Sequences were derived from whole blood, sampled in connection with sensitization to the hapten diphenylcyclopropenone (DPC). These receptors were obtained from a woman aged 45-59 years with alopecia areata. Some clones in this sample may be carry-over from other donors' samples. CDR3s include the opening cysteine and the closing phenylalanine or tryptophan. The D gene is left open where the match is weak.

>TRBJ1-2|TRBD1|TRBV9
CASSGGQGAIFSYGYTF
>TRBJ2-2|-|TRBV11-2
CASSLDRATGELFF
>TRBJ1-2|TRBD1|TRBV6-6
CASSLTGEIPYGYTF
>TRBJ1-4|-|TRBV7-2
CASSLGARDGEKLFF
>TRBJ1-2|-|TRBV6-5
CASSYSKAGGGYTF
>TRBJ2-5|-|TRBV7-8
CASSTRLPGGSQETQYF
>TRBJ1-3|-|TRBV4-3
CASSQDLTGSSSGNTIYF
>TRBJ2-1|TRBD2|TRBV28
CASSLGLAGNNEQFF
>TRBJ2-7|TRBD2|TRBV6-5
CASSYSSLGLAGGSYEQYF
>TRBJ1-6|-|TRBV6-1
CASSEGQGNSPLHF
>TRBJ2-5|-|TRBV27
CASSPGTTTQETQYF
>TRBJ2-5|TRBD1|TRBV12-3/TRBV12-4
CASTLGQQETQYF
>TRBJ2-7|-|TRBV20-1
CSARDRGQSYEQYF
>TRBJ1-1|TRBD1|TRBV12-5
CASGLGTGLTEAFF
>TRBJ1-1|-|TRBV4-1
CASSGRQGTEAFF
>TRBJ2-2|-|TRBV12-5
CASGHVPGELFF
>TRBJ1-2|-|TRBV20-1
CSAKGKKANYGYTF
>TRBJ2-7|-|TRBV18
CASSPGHSSYEQYF
>TRBJ2-3|TRBD2|TRBV5-4
CASSLAGTSWGADTQYF
>TRBJ1-1|-|TRBV29-1
CSAVTRGTEAFF
>TRBJ2-7|-|TRBV28
CASSFLGVLEQYF
>TRBJ1-1|-|TRBV6-5
CASSSYGRNTEAFF
>TRBJ2-4|TRBD2|TRBV6-2/TRBV6-3
CASSYMRREPQWSRGNIQYF
>TRBJ2-7|TRBD2|TRBV24-1
CATSDLAGGEQYF
>TRBJ2-2|TRBD2|TRBV7-2
CASSLRGGPNTGELFF
>TRBJ1-5|-|TRBV28
CASNPAVNQPQHF
>TRBJ1-1|-|TRBV12-5
CASGTTNTEAFF
>TRBJ1-4|TRBD1|TRBV24-1
CATSDPGQGADNEKLFF
>TRBJ1-1|-|TRBV7-2
CASSPRTTVAAEAFF
>TRBJ2-3|TRBD1|TRBV28
CASSYRDRGTQYF
>TRBJ2-3|-|TRBV11-2
CASTRSTDTQYF
>TRBJ2-5|TRBD1|TRBV28
CASRGTGFETQYF
>TRBJ2-3|-|TRBV27
CASSLRGSPDTQYF